One sample yielded the 29 T cell receptor beta chains listed below, sequenced in a study of T-cell memory formation after mild COVID-19 (dated by TCRdb to the early 2020s). Library creation used 5' RACE. Sequencing took place on an Illumina NovaSeq 6000. The public reads were quality trimmed at Q25 with fastp and then assembled into clones with MiXCR by TCRdb, keeping productive beta chains. CDR3 protein sequences are deduplicated, and each keeps its most common genes and DNA. The sample yields hundreds of thousands of distinct CDR3 sequences; 12% to 15% were counted once. In total, the top ten clones hold about a fifth of the sample. Sequencing used PBMCs or a T cell subset sorted from them (not recorded which). Source of these receptors: a man between 18 and 35 years old who had mild COVID-19 (a few samples of this study predate the infection). The sample titles of this study are shuffled in the database, so cell type and time point are left out; the donor was told from shared clones.

In this sample, this clonotype turned up many times. V is TRBV2 and J is TRBJ1-1; 9 nucleotides agree with TRBD1. This CDR3 region has 13 residues. Germline values: CDR1 SNHLY, CDR2 FYNNEI. The V gene end was trimmed by 6 bases and the J gene end by 1 base; junction bases not matched to a gene: 0. As DNA, the CDR3 is TGTGCCAGCAGGGGACAGGGGAACACTGAAGCTTTCTTT. Translation gives CASRGQGNTEAFF. Filled out from reference TRBV2 and TRBJ1-1, the complete variable domain reads EPEVTQTPSHQVTQMGQEVILRCVPISNHLYFYWYRQILGQKVEFLVSFYNNEISEKSEIFDDQFSVERPDGSNFTLKIRSTKLEDSAMYFCASRGQGNTEAFFGQGTRLTVV.

In its sample, this clonotype was seen many times. J is TRBJ2-2 and V is TRBV29-1; D possibly corresponds to TRBD1 (6 bases). The CDR3 totals 16 residues. Per germline, CDR1 SQVTM and CDR2 ANQGSEA. Trimming left V 6 bases short and J 4 bases short, with 21 bases between. The CDR3 DNA sequence: TGCAGCGTCGCCGGGCTTGGGGGCCGGTTCACCGGGGAGCTGTTTTTT. Amino acid sequence: CSVAGLGGRFTGELFF.

This clonotype showed up just a few times. This chain links TRBV7-3 with TRBJ2-2; D could derive from TRBD1 or TRBD2 (5 bases each). This CDR3 spans 14 amino acids. The germline V gene encodes CDR1 SGHTA and CDR2 FQGTGA. Trimming pared 5 bases from V and 3 bases from J, leaving 10 bases between. The CDR3 is CASSTGPDTGELFF. DNA of the CDR3: TGTGCCAGCAGCACGGGACCAGACACCGGGGAGCTGTTTTTT. The full variable domain, rest sourced from reference TRBV7-3 and TRBJ2-2, is GAGVSQTPSNKVTEKGKYVELRCDPISGHTALYWYRQSLGQGPEFLIYFQGTGAADDSGLPNDRFFAVRPEGSVSTLKIQRTERGDSAVYLCASSTGPDTGELFFGEGSRLTVL.

This clonotype was counted between two and nine times. The chain carries TRBV7-2 and TRBJ2-7; the D gene is possibly TRBD1 (6 bases). CDR1 SGHTA and CDR2 FQGNSA come from the germline V gene. The CDR3 covers 14 residues. Between the trimmed V and J ends, which lost 5 bases and 0 bases, there was a span of 11 bases. CDR3 sequence: CASSHGGSSYEQYV. Here the CDR3 DNA reads TGTGCCAGCAGCCATGGGGGCAGCTCCTACGAGCAGTACGTC.

V gene TRBV10-3 combines with J gene TRBJ2-1; 9 nucleotides align to TRBD1. Germline CDR1 reads ENHRY; CDR2 reads SYGVKD. Germline trimming cut 5 bases from V and 0 bases from J; bases unmatched to any gene: 8. The CDR3 totals 17 residues. The chain's CDR3 is CAISPGQGLGSYNEQFF. DNA of the CDR3: TGTGCCATCAGTCCGGGACAGGGATTGGGCTCCTACAATGAGCAGTTCTTC.

The V call is TRBV20-1, the J call TRBJ2-7, with no clear D. Germline CDR1 and CDR2: DFQATT and SNEGSKA (reference sequence). Trimming pared 6 bases from V and 3 bases from J, leaving 15 bases between. The CDR3 runs to 13 residues. The CDR3 protein is CSADGLSLYEQYF. DNA for the CDR3: TGCAGTGCGGACGGTTTATCCCTCTACGAGCAGTACTTC.

A few counts support this clonotype. The genes are TRBV7-8 and TRBJ1-2; D is possibly TRBD1 (5 bases). In germline, CDR1 is SGHVS, CDR2 FQNEAQ. Trimming removed 5 bases at V and 0 bases at J, with 13 bases between. The length of the CDR3 is 15 residues. The CDR3 DNA is TGTGCCAGCAGCCCCGTCGAGGGGACTAACTATGGCTACACCTTC. Its protein is CASSPVEGTNYGYTF.

This clonotype was counted between two and nine times. The CDR3 spells CASSIDGYTGELFF. CDR3 DNA sequence: TGTGCCAGTAGTATAGACGGGTACACCGGGGAGCTGTTTTTT. This chain connects TRBV19 to TRBJ2-2; no clear D gene. CDR1 and CDR2 (germline): LNHDA, SQIVND (reference sequence). This CDR3 is 14 amino acids long. Trimming removed 0 bases from V and 3 bases from J, with 5 bases in between.

The chain links TRBV18 to TRBJ1-1, with D possibly TRBD1 on 5 matching bases. There are 15 residues in the CDR3. In germline, CDR1 is KGHSH, CDR2 LQKENI. Trimming shortened V by 4 bases and J by 1 base, and 13 bases separated the two germline ends. The DNA of the CDR3 is TGTGCCAGCTCACGCATACAGGATGAGAACACTGAAGCTTTCTTT. Translation: CASSRIQDENTEAFF.

This rearrangement joins TRBV19 to TRBJ2-2; D is ambiguous. CDR1 is LNHDA, CDR2 SQIVND, per germline (reference sequence). The CDR3 sequence is 14 residues long. Trimming took off 3 bases at V and 0 bases at J, with 5 bases between the two ends. CDR3 in amino acids: CASSIPTNTGELFF. Here the CDR3 DNA reads TGTGCCAGTAGTATTCCTACGAACACCGGGGAGCTGTTTTTT. Complete variable domain (other parts from reference TRBV19 and TRBJ2-2): DGGITQSPKYLFRKEGQNVTLSCEQNLNHDAMYWYRQDPGQGLRLIYYSQIVNDFQKGDIAEGYSVSREKKESFPLTVTSAQKNPTAFYLCASSIPTNTGELFFGEGSRLTVL.

This clonotype was seen ten or more times. The rearrangement joins TRBV11-2 to TRBJ2-5; 7 bases agree with TRBD1. The length of the CDR3 is 15 residues. Germline CDR1 SGHAT, CDR2 FQNNGV. V trimming: 7 bases; J trimming: 5 bases; junction bases outside the gene matches: 13. CDR3 residues: CASTRGAQGVETQYF. CDR3 nucleotide sequence: TGTGCCAGCACTCGTGGAGCGCAGGGGGTGGAGACCCAGTACTTC.

This clonotype has just a few counts. The chain is built from TRBV7-9 and TRBJ1-2; TRBD1 might be the D (6 bases). There are 13 residues in the CDR3. The V and J ends lost 4 bases and 6 bases respectively, with 12 bases between them. Germline V lookup: CDR1 SEHNR, CDR2 FQNEAQ (reference sequence). Here the CDR3 reads CASSYMTGDGYTF. The CDR3 DNA follows: TGTGCCAGCAGCTACATGACAGGAGATGGCTACACCTTC.

The chain employs TRBV6-5 and TRBJ1-2, with D unresolved. The length of the CDR3 is 15 residues. Germline loops: CDR1 MNHEY, CDR2 SVGAGI. Trimming took 6 bases from V and 0 from J, leaving 14 bases between them. DNA for the CDR3: TGTGCCAGCAGAGTGGGTGTGAGGTCTAACTATGGCTACACCTTC. This translates into CASRVGVRSNYGYTF.

A few counts support this clonotype. CDR3 residues: CASSFEGLYEQYV. The CDR3 DNA follows: TGTGCCAGCAGTTTCGAAGGGCTCTACGAGCAGTACGTC. V and J are TRBV12-3 or TRBV12-4 and TRBJ2-7; no definite D call. The CDR3 contains 13 residues. V was cut by 3 bases and J by 3 bases, with 9 bases left in between.

The chain links TRBV6-5 to TRBJ1-6, with D possibly matching TRBD1 (5 bases). The CDR3 totals 17 residues. The V gene lost 7 bases and the J gene lost 10 bases, with 26 bases spanning the gap. Germline CDR1 MNHEY, CDR2 SVGAGI. CDR3 coding DNA: TGTGCCAGCACCTACCGGGACCGCAGGTTAGCCGCCTCACCCCTCCACTTT. It codes for CASTYRDRRLAASPLHF.

The chain joins TRBV6-6 to TRBJ2-3; 11 nucleotides match TRBD2. V was pared by 7 bases and J by 6 bases, with 9 bases of the junction left unmatched. Germline CDR1 and CDR2: MNHNY and SVGAGI (reference sequence). CDR3 length: 15 amino acids. CDR3 residues: CASKVLAGVPDTQYF. The CDR3 DNA is TGTGCCAGCAAGGTACTAGCGGGGGTCCCGGATACGCAGTATTTT.

A few counts support this clonotype. The V call is TRBV6-2 or TRBV6-3, the J call TRBJ2-2, with D perhaps matching TRBD1 (6 bases). The CDR3 runs 15 residues. V lost 6 bases to trimming and J lost 3 bases, with 14 bases between them. CDR1 is MNHEY and CDR2 is SVGEGT in the germline V gene. CDR3: CASSPGVFHTGELFF. DNA for the CDR3: TGTGCCAGCAGCCCAGGGGTATTTCACACCGGGGAGCTGTTTTTT.

The chain uses TRBV15 and TRBJ2-1, with 9 bases fitting TRBD1. V lost 4 bases and J lost 3; bases outside the gene matches: 7. The CDR3 is 16 residues long. Germline-derived CDR1 and CDR2 are LNHNV and YYDKDF (reference sequence). As DNA, the CDR3 is TGTGCCACCAGCACACCGGGACAGGGAGGCTACAATGAGCAGTTCTTC. Translated, it gives CATSTPGQGGYNEQFF. Full variable domain (remainder filled in from reference TRBV15 and TRBJ2-1): DAMVIQNPRYQVTQFGKPVTLSCSQTLNHNVMYWYQQKSSQAPKLLFHYYDKDFNNEADTPDNFQSRRPNTSFCFLDIRSPGLGDTAMYLCATSTPGQGGYNEQFFGPGTRLTVL.

This clonotype was detected ten times or more. The V call is TRBV7-9, the J call TRBJ2-3; TRBD1 aligns across 10 bases. The CDR3 totals 15 residues. The J segment lost 5 bases and the V segment lost 6 bases, leaving 8 bases of the junction unmatched. Per germline, CDR1 SEHNR and CDR2 FQNEAQ (reference sequence). The DNA for the CDR3 is TGTGCCAGCAGTTTGGGACAGGGGCTTCGAGATACGCAGTATTTT. It encodes CASSLGQGLRDTQYF.

This clonotype was observed a handful of times. The chain employs TRBV7-9 and TRBJ2-2, with 10 bases lining up with TRBD1. Germline V lookup: CDR1 SEHNR, CDR2 FQNEAQ (reference sequence). The CDR3 contains 18 residues. The V gene end was trimmed by 4 bases and the J gene end by 3 bases; junction bases not matched to a gene: 11. CDR3 DNA: TGTGCCAGCAGCTACTCACCGGGACAGGGGTCTCACACCGGGGAGCTGTTTTTT. Protein product: CASSYSPGQGSHTGELFF. The complete variable domain, with remaining parts taken from reference TRBV7-9 and TRBJ2-2, reads DTGVSQNPRHKITKRGQNVTFRCDPISEHNRLYWYRQTLGQGPEFLTYFQNEAQLEKSRLLSDRFSAERPKGSFSTLEIQRTEQGDSAMYLCASSYSPGQGSHTGELFFGEGSRLTVL.

The V call is TRBV7-8, the J call TRBJ2-1; D may match TRBD1 or TRBD2 (5 bases each). Germline lookup yields CDR1 SGHVS and CDR2 FQNEAQ. CDR3 length: 15 amino acids. Trimming pared 2 bases from V and 7 bases from J, leaving 15 bases between. The CDR3 loop is CASSLRDAERNEQFF. The CDR3 DNA reads as TGTGCCAGCAGCTTACGGGACGCCGAAAGGAATGAGCAGTTCTTC.

The chain is built from TRBV5-4 and TRBJ1-2, with D uncertain. Trimming removed 5 bases from V and 5 bases from J, with 7 bases in between. Looked up from germline, CDR1 is SGHNT and CDR2 is YYREEE (reference sequence). The CDR3 extends over 11 amino acids. The CDR3 protein is CASSRDYGYTF. The CDR3 coding sequence is TGTGCCAGCAGTCGGGATTATGGCTACACCTTC.

This clonotype was picked up many times. The CDR3 DNA follows: TGTGCCAGCAGTGAATCACCCCCAACCCCCCCAGGGAGCAATCAGCCCCAGCATTTT. It yields the protein CASSESPPTPPGSNQPQHF. The rearrangement joins TRBV25-1 to TRBJ1-5; D might be TRBD1 (5 bases). The germline CDR1 and CDR2 sequences are MGHDK and SYGVNS. Between the trimmed V and J ends, which lost 1 base and 1 base, there was a span of 20 bases. The CDR3 runs 19 residues.

This clonotype came up a few times. The chain recombines TRBV20-1 with TRBJ2-2, with D hard to call. The CDR3 covers 14 residues. Per germline, CDR1 DFQATT and CDR2 SNEGSKA (reference sequence). The ends were cut back, 0 bases at V and 7 bases at J, with 12 bases in the middle. The CDR3 sequence: CSARDRRDGGELFF. The CDR3 DNA sequence: TGCAGTGCTAGAGATCGAAGGGATGGCGGGGAGCTGTTTTTT.

The genes are TRBV5-1 and TRBJ2-7; TRBD2 might be the D (6 bases). Germline values: CDR1 SGHRS, CDR2 YFSETQ. V was cut by 4 bases and J by 5 bases, with 13 bases left in between. The CDR3 covers 13 residues. The CDR3 DNA is TGCGCCAGCAGCCGCCGGCCGGGAGACGAGCAGTACGTC. Protein sequence: CASSRRPGDEQYV.

V is TRBV6-1 and J is TRBJ1-1, with 8 nucleotides matching TRBD1. The CDR3 consists of 13 residues. The V gene end was trimmed by 0 bases and the J gene end by 8 bases; junction bases not matched to a gene: 2. Per the germline V gene, CDR1 is MNHNS and CDR2 is SASEGT. The CDR3 protein is CASSEAHRGEAFF. The CDR3 DNA reads TGTGCCAGCAGTGAAGCCCACAGGGGGGAAGCTTTCTTT.

The chain uses TRBV7-3 and TRBJ1-1; 10 nucleotides line up with TRBD1. J gave up 3 bases and V 5 bases, and 3 bases lay outside the gene matches. The CDR3 has 14 residues. The germline gives CDR1 SGHTA, CDR2 FQGTGA. The CDR3 DNA reads TGTGCCAGCAGCAAGGGACAGGGGTACACTGAAGCTTTCTTT. Protein product: CASSKGQGYTEAFF. The complete variable domain, with remaining parts taken from reference TRBV7-3 and TRBJ1-1, reads GAGVSQTPSNKVTEKGKYVELRCDPISGHTALYWYRQSLGQGPEFLIYFQGTGAADDSGLPNDRFFAVRPEGSVSTLKIQRTERGDSAVYLCASSKGQGYTEAFFGQGTRLTVV.

This clonotype has ten or more counts. The chain's CDR3 is CATSDSTDSNIQYF. In nucleotides, the CDR3 is TGTGCCACCAGTGATTCGACGGACAGTAACATTCAGTACTTC. This chain connects TRBV24-1 to TRBJ2-4; tentatively, D is TRBD1 (6 bases). The CDR3 sequence is 14 residues long. The V end was cut by 2 bases, the J end by 7 bases, with 11 bases between. Germline CDR1 reads KGHDR; CDR2 reads SFDVKD.

The V and J genes are TRBV7-2 and TRBJ1-2; TRBD1 might be the D (5 bases). The CDR3 runs 14 residues. V lost 5 bases to trimming and J lost 5 bases, with 15 bases between them. The germline V gene has CDR1 SGHTA and CDR2 FQGNSA. In DNA, the CDR3 is TGTGCCAGCAGCGAAATTTCAGGGCCTTATGGCTACACCTTC. Its translation: CASSEISGPYGYTF.